This T cell receptor beta chain was retrieved from a study of cytomegalovirus exposure and HLA in healthy donors. Primers for the PCR totalled 60 Vbeta and 13 Jbeta. The table came from immunoSEQ multiplex PCR; TCRdb's copy has only in-frame clones and leaves some out. The sample has roughly 150,000 clones, around three quarters seen once. This clone was seen more than once but under ten times. This CDR3 has 15 amino acids. Germline trimming cut 5 bases from V and 2 bases from J; bases unmatched to any gene: 6. Per the germline V gene, CDR1 is SGHVS and CDR2 is FNYEAQ. The chain recombines TRBV7-6 with TRBJ2-1; 7 bases align to TRBD1. Material for sequencing was PBMCs. This receptor was identified in a male donor in good health and CMV-seronegative. CDR3 residues: CASSTRQGTYNEQFF. The CDR3 bases are TGTGCCAGCAGCACAAGACAGGGCACCTACAATGAGCAGTTCTTC.